This TCR beta chain was captured in a study of blood T cell repertoires in COVID-19. The table came from immunoSEQ multiplex PCR; TCRdb's copy has only in-frame clones and leaves some out. Here the sample spans approximately 170,000 clones, roughly 80% being singletons. This sequence originates from a woman in her 30s who had recovered from COVID-19. The sequencing input was PBMCs or T cells enriched from blood (not recorded which).

CDR3 sequence reads: CASSQVGGTEAFF. The DNA of the CDR3 is TGTGCCAGCAGCCAAGTAGGGGGCACTGAAGCTTTCTTT. This chain uses TRBV3-1 (or the pseudogene TRBV3-2) with TRBJ1-1; D might be TRBD1 (6 bases). There are 13 residues in the CDR3. Trimming stripped 1 base from V and 4 bases from J, with 7 bases between. Germline V gives CDR1 LGHDT, CDR2 YNNKEL (reference sequence).